The rows below give T cell receptor beta chains drawn from one sample of a study of PD-L1 blockade in urothelial cancer. Profiled with immunoSEQ multiplex PCR; TCRdb holds only in-frame clones, not every one. The repertoire has 70,000 to 85,000 clones, 84% of them found once; the top ten carry less than 5.5%. The sample here was PBMCs, taken around atezolizumab (anti-PD-L1) treatment. The receptor source for this set is a man aged 65-85 years with urothelial cancer. CDR3s include the opening cysteine and the closing phenylalanine or tryptophan. D genes are given only for firm matches. Size values are once, few and many counts, or a class for expanded clones, and some rows have none.

-,TRBJ2-5,-,TRBV10-3,TGTGCCATCAGTGAGTCAGTGACAACGAAGACCCAGTACTTC,CAISESVTTKTQYF
-,TRBJ2-7,-,TRBV27,TGTGCCAGCAGTTCCTCACTTTCCTACGAGCAGTACTTC,CASSSSLSYEQYF
TRBD1,TRBJ2-1,-,TRBV7-6,TGTGCCAGCAGCTTAGGGGCAGGGACAGGGACGCTAGGAGAGCAGTTCTTC,CASSLGAGTGTLGEQFF
-,TRBJ1-1,-,TRBV28,TGTGCCAGCAGTCAGGCAGACACTGAAGCTTTCTTT,CASSQADTEAFF
TRBD2,TRBJ2-3,-,TRBV9,TGTGCCAGCAGCGTTATAGCGGGGGGGGGAGATACGCAGTATTTT,CASSVIAGGGDTQYF
TRBD2,TRBJ2-1,-,TRBV19,TGTGCCAGTAGTATAGTCAGGGTTAGCGGGAGGGTCTCCTACAATGAGCAGTTCTTC,CASSIVRVSGRVSYNEQFF
TRBD1,TRBJ1-5,-,TRBV28,TGTGCCAGCCGGTCGGGACAGGGTCAAAATCAGCCCCAGCATTTT,CASRSGQGQNQPQHF
-,TRBJ1-1,-,TRBV21-1,TGTGCCAGCGGAGGGGACACTGAAGCTTTCTTT,CASGGDTEAFF
TRBD1,TRBJ1-4,-,TRBV5-1,TGCGCCAGCAGCTTGGGACGGGGACAGGGGTCGACTAATGAAAAACTGTTTTTT,CASSLGRGQGSTNEKLFF
TRBD2,TRBJ2-3,-,TRBV28,TGTGCCAGCAGCCGAGGACTAGCGGGAGTGGGAGATACGCAGTATTTT,CASSRGLAGVGDTQYF
-,TRBJ2-5,-,TRBV6-1,TGTGCCAGCAGTGAAAGGGGGTGGGCTGAAGAGACCCAGTACTTC,CASSERGWAEETQYF
TRBD1,TRBJ2-7,-,TRBV7-9,TGTGCCAGCAGCCGACAGGGCTACGAGCAGTACTTC,CASSRQGYEQYF
TRBD2,TRBJ2-2,few,TRBV6-5,TGTGCCAGCAACGGACTAGCGGGAGCCACCGGGGAGCTGTTTTTT,CASNGLAGATGELFF
TRBD2,TRBJ2-7,-,TRBV6-6,TGTGCCAGCAGTCCGGGGCCCAGGACTAGCGGCTACGAGCAGTACTTC,CASSPGPRTSGYEQYF
TRBD1,TRBJ2-3,-,TRBV5-1,TGCGCCAGCAGACACACAGGGGGCCTGGGGGTAGCAGATACGCAGTATTTT,CASRHTGGLGVADTQYF
TRBD1,TRBJ2-7,-,TRBV6-5,TGTGCCAGCAGACCGGGACAGGGGAACGAGCAGTACTTC,CASRPGQGNEQYF
TRBD1,TRBJ1-4,-,TRBV19,TGTGCCAGTAGTTGGGCGGACAGGGGTGAAAAACTGTTTTTT,CASSWADRGEKLFF
TRBD2,TRBJ2-2,-,TRBV7-3,TGTGCCAGCAGAGTGGCTAGCGGAACGAACACCGGGGAGCTGTTTTTT,CASRVASGTNTGELFF
TRBD2,TRBJ2-3,-,TRBV6-6,TGTGCCAGCAGTTGGGGACTAGACGGTACGCAGTATTTT,CASSWGLDGTQYF
TRBD2,TRBJ2-1,-,TRBV4-2,TGTGCCAGCAGCCAAGATATGGTGTCTAGCGGGAAGGGTGAGCAGTTCTTC,CASSQDMVSSGKGEQFF
-,TRBJ1-1,-,TRBV6-1,TGTGCCAGCAGTGAACCCTCCCTGGGGAGAGGAACTGAAGCTTTCTTT,CASSEPSLGRGTEAFF
-,TRBJ2-3,-,TRBV2,TGTGCCAGCAGTGATGGCCCCACAGGGGGGGGCACAGATACGCAGTATTTT,CASSDGPTGGGTDTQYF
-,TRBJ2-7,-,TRBV5-4,TGTGCCAGCAGCTTTGACGCGCAGGGTCATGAGCAGTACTTC,CASSFDAQGHEQYF
TRBD2,TRBJ2-5,-,TRBV2,TGTGCCAGTTCCCGGGGGGGTGGACAAGAGACCCAGTACTTC,CASSRGGGQETQYF
TRBD2,TRBJ2-1,-,TRBV4-1,TGCGCCAGCAGCCAAGACCGGGGACTAGCGGCATACAATGAGCAGTTCTTC,CASSQDRGLAAYNEQFF
-,TRBJ2-5,-,TRBV29-1,TGCAGCGTTGCCTACCCCCAAGAGACCCAGTACTTC,CSVAYPQETQYF
TRBD2,TRBJ2-1,-,TRBV18,TGTGCCAGCTCACCCACACCGACTAGCGGGATAATATATGAGCAGTTCTTC,CASSPTPTSGIIYEQFF
-,TRBJ1-4,-,TRBV28,TGTGCCAGCAGTTTATTTCGGGGATTTACTCCTAATGAAAAACTGTTTTTT,CASSLFRGFTPNEKLFF
TRBD2,TRBJ2-1,-,TRBV7-6,TGTGCCAGCAGCCCGGGACTAGCGGTCTACAATGAGCAGTTCTTC,CASSPGLAVYNEQFF
-,TRBJ1-1,-,TRBV19,TGTGCCAGTAAGCAGGCTATGAACACTGAAGCTTTCTTT,CASKQAMNTEAFF
TRBD1,TRBJ1-1,-,TRBV19,TGTGCCAGTAGTATCCTATGGACAGGGGAGGCTGAAGCTTTCTTT,CASSILWTGEAEAFF
-,TRBJ1-4,few,TRBV9,TGTGCCAGCAGCAGGGGCATTGGAACTAATGAAAAACTGTTTTTT,CASSRGIGTNEKLFF
-,TRBJ1-4,once,TRBV5-1,TGCGCCAGCAGCTCCAACATACCCAGTGCAACTAATGAAAAACTGTTTTTT,CASSSNIPSATNEKLFF
TRBD2,TRBJ2-3,-,TRBV7-3,TGTGCCAGCAGCTATACTAGCGGCCTAACAGATACGCAGTATTTT,CASSYTSGLTDTQYF
TRBD1,TRBJ2-2,-,TRBV18,TGTGCCAGCTCACGTTTTGGACAGGGGAACACCGGGGAGCTGTTTTTT,CASSRFGQGNTGELFF
-,TRBJ2-2,-,TRBV6-1,TGTGCCAGCAGTGAAATAATAACCGGGGAGCTGTTTTTT,CASSEIITGELFF
TRBD1,TRBJ1-1,-,TRBV5-1,TGCGCCAGCAGCTTGGGTTTGACGAGGGGGCTAATGAACACTGAAGCTTTCTTT,CASSLGLTRGLMNTEAFF
TRBD1,TRBJ1-5,once,TRBV19,TGTGCCAGTAGGGCGGGACAGTATCAGCCCCAGCATTTT,CASRAGQYQPQHF
TRBD1,TRBJ1-6,-,TRBV2,TGTGCCAGCAGTGAAGACAGGGGGTATTCACCCCTCCACTTT,CASSEDRGYSPLHF
-,TRBJ1-5,few,TRBV28,TGTGCCAGCAGGGAGACAGGTGACCAGCCCCAGCATTTT,CASRETGDQPQHF
TRBD1,TRBJ2-7,-,TRBV19,TGTGCCAGTAGCCCCGGGACAGGGGTCTACGAGCAGTACTTC,CASSPGTGVYEQYF
TRBD1,TRBJ2-3,once,TRBV5-1,TGCGCCAGCAGCCCCCCGGACAGGCTTAGCACAGATACGCAGTATTTT,CASSPPDRLSTDTQYF
TRBD2,TRBJ2-3,-,TRBV5-1,TGCGCCAGCAGCTTGGGGCGGGAGGCAGATACGCAGTATTTT,CASSLGREADTQYF
-,TRBJ2-1,few,TRBV6-1,TGTGCCAGCAGTGAAGCCGGAGGGCGTCACAATGAGCAGTTCTTC,CASSEAGGRHNEQFF
TRBD2,TRBJ2-1,-,TRBV27,TGTGCCAGCAGTTATCTAGCGGCCCAGGTTTACAATGAGCAGTTCTTC,CASSYLAAQVYNEQFF
TRBD2,TRBJ2-1,-,TRBV18,TGTGCCAGCTCACTACCGGGCGGGAGGAATGAGCAGTTCTTC,CASSLPGGRNEQFF
TRBD2,TRBJ2-7,-,TRBV11-2,TGTGCCAGCAGCGTTACTAGCGGGGGATTAAGCTCCTACGAGCAGTACTTC,CASSVTSGGLSSYEQYF
TRBD2,TRBJ2-3,-,TRBV29-1,TGCAGCGTTGAACCGCTAGCGGGAGGGCCGGTGGGAGATACGCAGTATTTT,CSVEPLAGGPVGDTQYF
-,TRBJ1-4,-,TRBV28,TGTGCCAGCAGTCTACAGGTGGGAAAACTGTTTTTT,CASSLQVGKLFF
TRBD1,TRBJ2-3,-,TRBV5-1,TGCGCCAGCAGCTTGGCTGGGACAGGGTATCAGACGCAGTATTTT,CASSLAGTGYQTQYF
-,TRBJ2-3,-,TRBV7-8,TGTGCCAGCAGCTTATTACCGGGAGATACGCAGTATTTT,CASSLLPGDTQYF
-,TRBJ2-7,-,TRBV28,TGTGCCAGCAGTTTAGCTTCGGGGGGCGCCTCTCACGAGCAGTACTTC,CASSLASGGASHEQYF
-,TRBJ2-7,-,TRBV6-1,TGTGCCAGCCGGGACAACGCCTACGAGCAGTACTTC,CASRDNAYEQYF
-,TRBJ2-1,-,TRBV7-9,TGTGCCAGCAGCTTAGAAACGGGTACCTACAATGAGCAGTTCTTC,CASSLETGTYNEQFF
-,TRBJ2-3,-,TRBV5-1,TGCGCCAGCAGCTTGGGTGACTCTCCCACAGATACGCAGTATTTT,CASSLGDSPTDTQYF
-,TRBJ1-1,few,TRBV7-9,TGTGCCAGCACCCCCGGGTTTAACACTGAAGCTTTCTTT,CASTPGFNTEAFF
TRBD1,TRBJ2-3,-,TRBV2,TGTGCCAGCAGCGACAGGGGTGGAACAGATACGCAGTATTTT,CASSDRGGTDTQYF
-,TRBJ2-5,-,TRBV6-5,TGTGCCAGCAGATCAGACAGCCAAGAGACCCAGTACTTC,CASRSDSQETQYF
-,TRBJ2-4,-,TRBV23-1,TGCGCCAGCAGCCCCGCCCGGGACTGCACGGGGGCCAAAAACATTCAGTACTTC,CASSPARDCTGAKNIQYF
TRBD1,TRBJ2-7,-,TRBV2,TGTGCCGTCCGGGACAGTTCCTACGAGCAGTACTTC,CAVRDSSYEQYF